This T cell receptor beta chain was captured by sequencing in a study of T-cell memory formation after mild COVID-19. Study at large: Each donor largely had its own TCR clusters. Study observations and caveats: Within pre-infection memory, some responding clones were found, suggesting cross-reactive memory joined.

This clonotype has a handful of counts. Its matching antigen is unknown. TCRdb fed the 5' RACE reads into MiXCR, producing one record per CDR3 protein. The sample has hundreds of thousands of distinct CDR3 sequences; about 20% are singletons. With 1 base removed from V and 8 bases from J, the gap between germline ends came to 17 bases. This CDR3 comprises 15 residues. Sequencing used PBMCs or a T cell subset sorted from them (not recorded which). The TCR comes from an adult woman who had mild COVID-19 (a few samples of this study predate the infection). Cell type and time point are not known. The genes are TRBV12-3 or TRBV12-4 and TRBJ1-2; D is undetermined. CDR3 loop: CASSLGLVAPEGYTF. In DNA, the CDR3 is TGTGCCAGCAGTTTAGGGTTAGTGGCTCCTGAAGGCTACACCTTC.